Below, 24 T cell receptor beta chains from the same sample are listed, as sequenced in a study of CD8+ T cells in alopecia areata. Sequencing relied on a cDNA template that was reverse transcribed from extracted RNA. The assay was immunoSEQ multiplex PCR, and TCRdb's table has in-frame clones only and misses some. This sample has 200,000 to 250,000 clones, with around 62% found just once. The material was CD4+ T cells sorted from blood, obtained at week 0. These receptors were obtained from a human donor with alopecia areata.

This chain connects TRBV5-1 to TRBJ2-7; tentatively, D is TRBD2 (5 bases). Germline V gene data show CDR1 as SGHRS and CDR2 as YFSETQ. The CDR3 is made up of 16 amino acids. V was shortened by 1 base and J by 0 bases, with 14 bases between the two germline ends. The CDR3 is CASSLTWSGLSYEQYF. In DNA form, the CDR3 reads TGCGCCAGCAGCTTGACATGGTCAGGACTCTCCTACGAGCAGTACTTC.

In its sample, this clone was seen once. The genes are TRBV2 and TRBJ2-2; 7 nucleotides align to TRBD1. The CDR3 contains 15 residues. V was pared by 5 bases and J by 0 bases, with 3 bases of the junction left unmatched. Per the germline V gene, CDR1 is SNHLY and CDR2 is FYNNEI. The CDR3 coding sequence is TGTGCCAGCAGTCGACAGGGTTCGAACACCGGGGAGCTGTTTTTT. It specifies CASSRQGSNTGELFF.

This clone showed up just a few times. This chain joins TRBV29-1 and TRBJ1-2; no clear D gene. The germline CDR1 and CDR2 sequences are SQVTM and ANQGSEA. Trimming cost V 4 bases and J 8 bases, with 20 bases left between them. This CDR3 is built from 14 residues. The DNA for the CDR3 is TGCAGCGTTGCCGTCTCCGGGTCCCAAGGCGGCTACACCTTC. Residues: CSVAVSGSQGGYTF.

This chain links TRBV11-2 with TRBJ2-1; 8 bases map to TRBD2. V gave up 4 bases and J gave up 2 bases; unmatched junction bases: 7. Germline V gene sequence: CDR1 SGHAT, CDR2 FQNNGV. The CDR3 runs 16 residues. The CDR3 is CASSSREGPTYNEQFF. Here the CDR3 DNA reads TGTGCCAGCAGCTCCCGGGAGGGCCCTACCTACAATGAGCAGTTCTTC.

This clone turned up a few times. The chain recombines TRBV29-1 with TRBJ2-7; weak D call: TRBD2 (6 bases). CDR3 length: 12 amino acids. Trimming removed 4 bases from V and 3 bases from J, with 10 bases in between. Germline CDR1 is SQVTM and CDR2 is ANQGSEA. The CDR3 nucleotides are TGCAGCGTTGGCGCGGGGCACTACGAGCAGTACTTC. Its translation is CSVGAGHYEQYF.

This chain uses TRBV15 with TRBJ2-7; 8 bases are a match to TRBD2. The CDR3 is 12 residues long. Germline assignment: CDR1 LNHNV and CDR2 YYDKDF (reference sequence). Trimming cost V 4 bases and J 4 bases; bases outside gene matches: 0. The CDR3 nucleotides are TGTGCCACCAGCACGGGGGGGTACGAGCAGTACTTC. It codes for CATSTGGYEQYF.

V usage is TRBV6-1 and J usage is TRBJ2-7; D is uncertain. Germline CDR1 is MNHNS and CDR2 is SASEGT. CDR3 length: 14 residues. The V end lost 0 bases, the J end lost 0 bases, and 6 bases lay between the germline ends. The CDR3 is CASSEAYSSYEQYF. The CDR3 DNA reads TGTGCCAGCAGTGAAGCTTACAGCTCCTACGAGCAGTACTTC.

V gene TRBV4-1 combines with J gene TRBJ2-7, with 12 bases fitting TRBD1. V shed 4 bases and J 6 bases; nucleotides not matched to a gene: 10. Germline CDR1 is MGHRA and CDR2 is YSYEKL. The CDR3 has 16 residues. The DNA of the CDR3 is TGCGCCAGCAGCCCTACCGTCGGGACAGGGGGCGGCGAGCAGTACTTC. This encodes CASSPTVGTGGGEQYF.

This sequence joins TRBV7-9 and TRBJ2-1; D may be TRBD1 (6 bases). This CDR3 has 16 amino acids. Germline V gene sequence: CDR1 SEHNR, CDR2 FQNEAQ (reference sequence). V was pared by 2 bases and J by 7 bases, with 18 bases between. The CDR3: CASSLYSGVGRNEQFF. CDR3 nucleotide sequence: TGTGCCAGCAGCTTATACTCAGGGGTCGGGCGGAATGAGCAGTTCTTC.

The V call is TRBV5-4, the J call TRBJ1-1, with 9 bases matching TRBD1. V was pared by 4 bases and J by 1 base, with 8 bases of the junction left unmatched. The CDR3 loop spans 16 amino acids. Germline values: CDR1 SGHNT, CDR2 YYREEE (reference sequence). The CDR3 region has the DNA TGTGCCAGCAGCCAACCACAGGGGGCCCCGAACACTGAAGCTTTCTTT. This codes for CASSQPQGAPNTEAFF.

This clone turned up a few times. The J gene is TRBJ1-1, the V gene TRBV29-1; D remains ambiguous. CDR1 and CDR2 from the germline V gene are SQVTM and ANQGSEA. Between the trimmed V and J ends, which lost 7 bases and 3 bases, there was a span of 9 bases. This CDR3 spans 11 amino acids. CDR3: CSAVWDTEAFF. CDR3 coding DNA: TGCAGCGCCGTATGGGACACTGAAGCTTTCTTT.

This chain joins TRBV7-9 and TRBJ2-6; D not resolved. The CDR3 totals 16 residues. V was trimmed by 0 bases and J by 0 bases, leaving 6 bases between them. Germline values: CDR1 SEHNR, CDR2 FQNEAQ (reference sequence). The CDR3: CASSLAVDSGANVLTF. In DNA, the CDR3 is TGTGCCAGCAGCTTAGCCGTGGACTCTGGGGCCAACGTCCTGACTTTC.

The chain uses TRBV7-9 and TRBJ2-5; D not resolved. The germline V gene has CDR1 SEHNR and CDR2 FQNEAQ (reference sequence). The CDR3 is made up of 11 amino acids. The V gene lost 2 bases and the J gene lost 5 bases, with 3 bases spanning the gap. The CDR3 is CASSLKETQYF. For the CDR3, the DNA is TGTGCCAGCAGCTTAAAGGAGACCCAGTACTTC.

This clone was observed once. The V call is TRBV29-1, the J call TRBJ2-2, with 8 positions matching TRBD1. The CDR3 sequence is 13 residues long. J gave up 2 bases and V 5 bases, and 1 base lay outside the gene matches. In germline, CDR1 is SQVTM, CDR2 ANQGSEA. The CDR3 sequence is CSVQGANTGELFF. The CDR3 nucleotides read TGCAGCGTTCAGGGGGCCAACACCGGGGAGCTGTTTTTT.

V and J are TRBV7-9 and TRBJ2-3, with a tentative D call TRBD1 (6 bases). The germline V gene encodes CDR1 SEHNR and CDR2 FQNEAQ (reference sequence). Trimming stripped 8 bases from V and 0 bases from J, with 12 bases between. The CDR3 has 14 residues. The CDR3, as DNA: TGTGCCAGCGGGGGCGGGCCGAGCACAGATACGCAGTATTTT. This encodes CASGGGPSTDTQYF.

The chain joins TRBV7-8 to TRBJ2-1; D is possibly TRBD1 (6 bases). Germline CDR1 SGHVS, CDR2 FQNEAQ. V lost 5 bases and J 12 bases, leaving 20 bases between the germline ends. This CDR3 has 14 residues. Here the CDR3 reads CASSPLRDIGGQFF. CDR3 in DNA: TGTGCCAGCAGCCCTCTTCGGGACATAGGAGGGCAGTTCTTC.

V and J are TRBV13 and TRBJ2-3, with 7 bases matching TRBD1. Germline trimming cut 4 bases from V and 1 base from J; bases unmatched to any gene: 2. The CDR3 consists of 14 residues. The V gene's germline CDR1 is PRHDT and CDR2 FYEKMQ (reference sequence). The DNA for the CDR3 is TGTGCCAGCAGCTCCGGGACAGGCACAGATACGCAGTATTTT. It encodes CASSSGTGTDTQYF.

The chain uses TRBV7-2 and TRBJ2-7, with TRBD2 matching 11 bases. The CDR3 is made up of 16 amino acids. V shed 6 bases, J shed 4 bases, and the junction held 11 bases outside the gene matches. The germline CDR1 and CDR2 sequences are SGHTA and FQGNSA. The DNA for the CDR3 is TGTGCCAGCAGTTATAAGGCACTAGCGGGAGATTACGAGCAGTACTTC. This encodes CASSYKALAGDYEQYF.

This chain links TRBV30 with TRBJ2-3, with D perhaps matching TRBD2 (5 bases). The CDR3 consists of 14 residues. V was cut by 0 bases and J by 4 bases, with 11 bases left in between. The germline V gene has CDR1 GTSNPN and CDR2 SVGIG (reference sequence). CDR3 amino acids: CAWSVLGSADTQYF. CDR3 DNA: TGTGCCTGGAGTGTACTTGGGAGCGCAGATACGCAGTATTTT.

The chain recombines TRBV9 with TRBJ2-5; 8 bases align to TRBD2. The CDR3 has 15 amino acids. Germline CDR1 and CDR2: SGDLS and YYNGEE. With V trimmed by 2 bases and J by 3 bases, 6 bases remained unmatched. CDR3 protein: CASSVSGTGEETQYF. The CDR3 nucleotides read TGTGCCAGCAGCGTTAGCGGGACTGGAGAAGAGACCCAGTACTTC. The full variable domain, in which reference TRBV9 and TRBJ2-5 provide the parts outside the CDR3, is DSGVTQTPKHLITATGQRVTLRCSPRSGDLSVYWYQQSLDQGLQFLIQYYNGEERAKGNILERFSAQQFPDLHSELNLSSLELGDSALYFCASSVSGTGEETQYFGPGTRLLVL.

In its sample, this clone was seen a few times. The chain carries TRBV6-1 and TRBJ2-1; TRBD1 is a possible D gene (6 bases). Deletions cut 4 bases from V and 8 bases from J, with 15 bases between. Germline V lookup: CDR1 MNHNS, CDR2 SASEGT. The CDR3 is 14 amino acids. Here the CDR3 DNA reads TGTGCCAGCAGTGGATACAGGGTTGGAGATGAGCAGTTCTTC. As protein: CASSGYRVGDEQFF.

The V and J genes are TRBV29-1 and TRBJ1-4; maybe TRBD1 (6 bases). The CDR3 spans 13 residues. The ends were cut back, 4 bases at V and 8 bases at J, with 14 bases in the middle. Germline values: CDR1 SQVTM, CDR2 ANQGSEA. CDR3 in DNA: TGCAGCGTTGCCTTGGGGGCAGGGGAAAAACTGTTTTTT. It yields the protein CSVALGAGEKLFF.

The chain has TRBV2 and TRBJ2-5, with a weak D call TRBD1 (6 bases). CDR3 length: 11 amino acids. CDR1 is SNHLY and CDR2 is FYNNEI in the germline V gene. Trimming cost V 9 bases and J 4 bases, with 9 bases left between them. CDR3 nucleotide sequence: TGTGCCAGGGGGGCCGGAGAGACCCAGTACTTC. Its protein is CARGAGETQYF.

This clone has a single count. The CDR3 reads CASSPTLLNTGELFF. DNA for the CDR3: TGTGCCAGCAGCCCCACTTTACTGAACACCGGGGAGCTGTTTTTT. The chain links TRBV7-9 to TRBJ2-2; D is unclear. Germline-derived CDR1 and CDR2 are SEHNR and FQNEAQ (reference sequence). This CDR3 contains 15 residues. Trimming pared 5 bases from V and 1 base from J, leaving 11 bases between.